The present entry profiles one T cell receptor beta chain with its context. Runs used v3.0 of the immunoSEQ assay and were done at survey level. The assay was immunoSEQ multiplex PCR, and TCRdb's table has in-frame clones only and misses some. The table shows 30,000 to 40,000 clones, with 70% to 90% occurring only once. This sample is part of a study of long-term antiretroviral therapy in people with HIV. Per the germline V gene, CDR1 is MNHEY and CDR2 is SMNVEV (reference sequence). The germline V and J ends were trimmed by 6 bases and 2 bases, with 13 bases remaining between them. The CDR3 is 14 residues long.

Specimen: unsorted PBMCs, collected just before starting antiretroviral therapy. This chain uses TRBV27 with TRBJ1-1, with no clear D. This sequence originates from a woman aged 18-30 years with HIV. Here the CDR3 DNA reads TGTGCCAGCAGCGGGCTGCCGACTAACACTGAAGCTTTCTTT. Its protein is CASSGLPTNTEAFF.